One sample yielded the 2 T cell receptor beta chains listed below, sequenced in a study of T cells after yellow fever vaccination. TCRdb independently ran MiXCR on the 5' RACE reads; one entry per CDR3 protein. The data contain more than 90,000 distinct CDR3 sequences, approximately 8.4% of them singletons. The source was CD8+ T cells sorted from PBMCs, collected 45 days after the yellow fever booster vaccination. All receptors derive from a young man who received the YFV17D yellow fever vaccine.

Many counts were recorded for this clonotype. CDR3 loop: CSASEGDSYYEQYF. CDR3 DNA: TGCAGTGCCTCGGAGGGGGACTCATATTACGAGCAGTACTTC. The chain is built from TRBV20-1 and TRBJ2-7; D is perhaps TRBD1 or TRBD2 (6 bases each). Germline CDR1 reads DFQATT; CDR2 reads SNEGSKA (reference sequence). V lost 6 bases, J lost 4 bases, and 19 bases lay in between. CDR3 size: 14 residues.

As for this clonotype: Since a much larger clone is just one base distant, this may be a read error. This chain links TRBV7-9 with TRBJ2-1; D is unclear. The germline CDR1 and CDR2 sequences are SEHNR and FQNEAQ (reference sequence). V lost 2 bases to trimming and J lost 3 bases, with 14 bases between them. The CDR3 loop spans 16 amino acids. CDR3 nucleotides: TGTGCCAGCAGCTTATTAGGTGCTGGCGGCTACAATGAGCAGTTCTTC. It codes for CASSLLGAGGYNEQFF.